Listed here are 3 T cell receptor beta chains from one sample, sequenced in a study of regulatory T cells in long-lasting Graves disease. Documented time point: persistent/refractory GD, antithyroid drugs over 5 years with positive TRAb. After RNA was extracted from PBMCs, the TCR library was made from it. HTBI primers from iRepertoire and Arm-PCR of CDR3 regions yielded the TCR beta libraries. TCRdb analysed the multiplex PCR reads with MiXCR anew, one entry per CDR3 protein. The sample contains about 460,000 distinct CDR3 sequences, 22% of which appear only once. The starting material was peripheral blood mononuclear cells (PBMCs), obtained when the disease was refractory, from a patient treated with antithyroid drugs. The receptors shown here come from a female donor with Graves disease.

This clonotype was observed a few times. The chain recombines TRBV12-3 or TRBV12-4 with TRBJ1-4; unclear D gene. The CDR3 is made up of 16 amino acids. Trimming stripped 0 bases from V and 0 bases from J, with 8 bases between. The CDR3, as DNA: TGTGCCAGCAGTTTAGCCGAGGATGCAACTAATGAAAAACTGTTTTTT. The encoded protein is CASSLAEDATNEKLFF.

The sample holds many counts of this clonotype. This chain connects TRBV12-5 to TRBJ2-7, with TRBD2 matching 7 bases. V was clipped by 5 bases and J by 4 bases; unmatched bases: 2. This CDR3 contains 12 residues. Germline CDR1 reads LGHNT; CDR2 reads FRNRAP. The CDR3 protein is CASGGGEYEQYF. The CDR3 bases are TGTGCTAGTGGTGGGGGGGAATACGAGCAGTACTTC.

V gene TRBV2 combines with J gene TRBJ1-2, with no clear D. V was cut by 4 bases and J by 0 bases, with 6 bases left in between. Germline CDR1 SNHLY, CDR2 FYNNEI. The CDR3 is 13 amino acids. The CDR3 protein is CASSGSSNYGYTF. CDR3 DNA sequence: TGTGCCAGCAGTGGCAGTTCTAACTATGGCTACACCTTC.